This T cell receptor (beta chain) appears in the sequencing data of a study of blood T cell repertoires in COVID-19. Across the study: The samples span acute and convalescent COVID-19 from the United States, Italy and Spain. Sources were T cells, B-cell-depleted T cells, or PBMCs; the material itself was cDNA or gDNA.

CDR1 is SGHNT, CDR2 YENEEA, per germline. The CDR3 has 15 amino acids. With 5 bases clipped from V and 0 bases from J, the junction kept 3 bases outside the gene matches. Methods used by the authors: Amplification from reference gene primers served as the basis for estimated nucleated cell counts. This table comes from immunoSEQ multiplex PCR, and its TCRdb copy is limited to in-frame clones, with some not included. The V and J calls and clone size come from that table; D and trimming were worked out from the DNA. The sample lists about 35,000 clones; 80% to 90% were seen once. The chain carries TRBV11-3 and TRBJ2-3; TRBD2 matches 9 bases. Sequencing input: peripheral blood. This clonotype was sampled from a human donor in a cohort sampled during active COVID-19. The CDR3 sequence: CASSGSGGSTDTQYF. CDR3 DNA sequence: TGTGCCAGCAGCGGTAGCGGGGGTAGCACAGATACGCAGTATTTT.